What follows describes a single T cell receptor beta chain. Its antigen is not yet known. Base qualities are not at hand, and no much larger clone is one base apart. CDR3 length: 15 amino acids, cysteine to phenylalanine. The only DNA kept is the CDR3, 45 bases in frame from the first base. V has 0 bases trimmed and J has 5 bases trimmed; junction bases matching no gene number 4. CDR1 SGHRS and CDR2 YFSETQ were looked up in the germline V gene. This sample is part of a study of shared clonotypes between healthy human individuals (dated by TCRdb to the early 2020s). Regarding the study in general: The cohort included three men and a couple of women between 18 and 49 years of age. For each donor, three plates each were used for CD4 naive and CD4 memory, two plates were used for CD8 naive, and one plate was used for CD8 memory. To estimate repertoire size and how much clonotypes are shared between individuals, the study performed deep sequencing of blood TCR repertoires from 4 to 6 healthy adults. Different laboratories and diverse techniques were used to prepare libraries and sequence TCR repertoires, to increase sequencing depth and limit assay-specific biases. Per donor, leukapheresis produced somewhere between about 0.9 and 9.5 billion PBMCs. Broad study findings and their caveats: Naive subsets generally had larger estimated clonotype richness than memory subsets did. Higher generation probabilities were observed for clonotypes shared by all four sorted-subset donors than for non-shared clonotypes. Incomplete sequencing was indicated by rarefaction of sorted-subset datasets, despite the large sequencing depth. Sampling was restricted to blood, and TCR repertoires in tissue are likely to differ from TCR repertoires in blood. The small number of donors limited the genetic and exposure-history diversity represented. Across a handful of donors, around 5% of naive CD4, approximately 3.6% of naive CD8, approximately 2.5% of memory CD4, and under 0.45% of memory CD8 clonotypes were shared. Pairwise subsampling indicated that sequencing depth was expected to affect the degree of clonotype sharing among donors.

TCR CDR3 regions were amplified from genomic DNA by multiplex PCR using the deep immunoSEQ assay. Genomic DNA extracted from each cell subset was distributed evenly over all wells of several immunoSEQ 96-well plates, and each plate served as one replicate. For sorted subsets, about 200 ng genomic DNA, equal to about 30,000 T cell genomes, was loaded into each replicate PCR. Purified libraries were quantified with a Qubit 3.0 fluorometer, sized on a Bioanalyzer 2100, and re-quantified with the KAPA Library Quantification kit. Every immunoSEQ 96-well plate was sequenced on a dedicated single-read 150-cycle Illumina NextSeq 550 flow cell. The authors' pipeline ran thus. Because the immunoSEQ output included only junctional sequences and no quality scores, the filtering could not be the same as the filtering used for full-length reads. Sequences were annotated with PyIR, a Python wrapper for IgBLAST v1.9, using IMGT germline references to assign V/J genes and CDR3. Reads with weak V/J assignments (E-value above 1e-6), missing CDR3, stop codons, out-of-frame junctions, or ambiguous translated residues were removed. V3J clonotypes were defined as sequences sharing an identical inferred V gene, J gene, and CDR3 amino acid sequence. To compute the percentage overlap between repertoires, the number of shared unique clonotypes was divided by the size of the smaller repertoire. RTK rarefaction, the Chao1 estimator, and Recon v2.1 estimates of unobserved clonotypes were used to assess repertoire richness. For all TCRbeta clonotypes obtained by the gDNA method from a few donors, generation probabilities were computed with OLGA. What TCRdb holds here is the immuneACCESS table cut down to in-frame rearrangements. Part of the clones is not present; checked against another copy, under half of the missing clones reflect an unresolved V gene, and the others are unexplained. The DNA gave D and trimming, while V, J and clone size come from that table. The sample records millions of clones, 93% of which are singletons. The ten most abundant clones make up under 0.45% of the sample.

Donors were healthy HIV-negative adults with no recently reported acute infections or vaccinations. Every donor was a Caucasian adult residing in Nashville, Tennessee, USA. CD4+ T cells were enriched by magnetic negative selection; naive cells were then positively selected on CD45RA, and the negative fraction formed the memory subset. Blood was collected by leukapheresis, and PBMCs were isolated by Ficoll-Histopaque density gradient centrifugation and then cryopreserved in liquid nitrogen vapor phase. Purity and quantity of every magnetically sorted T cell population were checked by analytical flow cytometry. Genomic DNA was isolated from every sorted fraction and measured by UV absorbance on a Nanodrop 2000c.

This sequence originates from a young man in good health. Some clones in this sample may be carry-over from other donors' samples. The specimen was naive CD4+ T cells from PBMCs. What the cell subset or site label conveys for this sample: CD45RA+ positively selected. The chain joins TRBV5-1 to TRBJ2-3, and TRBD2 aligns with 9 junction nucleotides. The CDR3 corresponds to CASSLGGRARDTQYF. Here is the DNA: TGCGCCAGCAGCTTGGGCGGGAGGGCCAGAGATACGCAGTATTTT.